Described below is a single T cell receptor (beta chain) sequence and its context. This clone is a singleton in its sample. What this receptor recognizes is not known. No much larger clonotype is one base removed from it; base qualities were not supplied. The data were taken from a study of cytomegalovirus exposure and HLA in healthy donors (dated by TCRdb to 2016 to 2017). For context, the study as a whole: The 666 repertoires of the first cohort and the approximately 110 validation repertoires were produced on the same platform, according to a later analysis. A separate validation cohort of over a hundred different subjects was used in addition to the approximately 700-subject first cohort. To predict cytomegalovirus infection status, the study brought together high-throughput TCR immunosequencing, statistical association of individual TCRs with disease status, and machine learning. The aim of the study was to test whether cataloging public T cell receptors could identify signatures of past pathogen exposure. General conclusions and limits of the study: The classifier was reported to diagnose cytomegalovirus status with high specificity and sensitivity in both the original cohort and the validation cohort. All 120 or so repertoires were used to score co-occurrence in the validation cohort in a later analysis, because that analysis had no HLA typing for the cohort. Across donors, most TCR sequences were observed very rarely, whereas some public TCRs were present in many individuals. The study listed approximately 150 TCR beta chains as associated with cytomegalovirus. The authors suggested that the approach could potentially be extended to other disease states and immunological phenotypes. In vitro tests confirmed that a few of the cytomegalovirus-associated TCR beta chains recognize cytomegalovirus antigens. A later analysis found that TCRs clustered in the first cohort also tended to co-occur in the 120 or so validation repertoires, with 94% of cluster scores above 0.

Preparation of the library involved the immunoSEQ multiplex PCR assay. Turning to the authors' computational methods: A statistical classification framework was developed to diagnose cytomegalovirus status using the catalog of TCR beta chain sequences. Held by TCRdb, this immuneACCESS table contains in-frame sequences only and omits some clones. Under half of the omission traces to an unresolved V gene where checked; the cause of the rest is unknown. The D gene and trimming were derived from the DNA, and the V and J assignments and clone size from that table. The sample profile shows approximately 260,000 clones; approximately 83% of them were found once. Together, the top ten hold approximately 1% of the sample. The donors belonged to the validation cohort of over a hundred subjects, which was separate from the 666-subject first cohort. Counted from cysteine to phenylalanine, this CDR3 has 14 amino acids. The sequence is cut down to CDR3 DNA, 42 bases in frame from base 1. V is cut by 7 bases and J by 1 base, and the space between the germline ends is 14 bases. CDR1 and CDR2, per the germline V gene, are SGHTA and FQGNSA.

The sequencing sample was made of PBMCs. The V and J segments used are TRBV7-2 and TRBJ2-7, with TRBD1 perhaps the D gene, on 6 matching bases. The TCR originated in a woman between 18 and 29 years old in good health and CMV-seronegative. Read as DNA, the sequence is TGTGCCAGCACCTCGAACAGGGTTTCCTACGAGCAGTACTTC. Translation gives CASTSNRVSYEQYF.